These T cell receptor beta chains were read from a single sample in a study of T-cell reconstitution after alpha-beta-depleted transplantation in children. TCRdb independently ran MiXCR on the PCR reads; one entry per CDR3 protein. The table lists about 980,000 distinct CDR3 sequences, roughly 29% of them singletons. Sequencing used PBMCs, mostly from graft donor cells, obtained 360 days after TCRalphabeta/CD19-depleted stem cell transplant. The receptors come from a boy less than two years old who had a stem cell transplant for SCID, so the T cells may come from the graft donor. Each CDR3 is given with its conserved first and last residue. D genes are given only for firm matches. Part of the rows lack a size; the others show once, few, many or a class for expanded clones.

V gene: TRBV7-2
D gene: NA
clone size: few
J gene: TRBJ2-6
CDR3 DNA: TGTGCCAGCAGCTTAAGGGACCCTGGGGCCAACGTCCTGACTTTC
CDR3 protein: CASSLRDPGANVLTF

V gene: TRBV5-1
D gene: NA
clone size: NA
J gene: TRBJ2-3
CDR3 DNA: TGCGCCAGCAGCCGGAGACTATCCGCAGATACGCAGTATTTT
CDR3 protein: CASSRRLSADTQYF

V gene: TRBV20-1
D gene: NA
clone size: few
J gene: TRBJ2-7
CDR3 DNA: TGCAGTGCCCCCATGGGGGTTACCTACGAGCAGTACTTC
CDR3 protein: CSAPMGVTYEQYF

V gene: TRBV5-8
D gene: NA
clone size: few
J gene: TRBJ1-6
CDR3 DNA: TGTGCCAGCAGCTTGGCACAGCAGGATGCCCTCCACTTT
CDR3 protein: CASSLAQQDALHF

V gene: TRBV20-1
D gene: TRBD2
clone size: NA
J gene: TRBJ2-3
CDR3 DNA: TGCAGTGCTCTACGTAGCGGGGGGAAAGATACGCAGTATTTT
CDR3 protein: CSALRSGGKDTQYF

V gene: TRBV12-3/TRBV12-4
D gene: NA
clone size: NA
J gene: TRBJ1-3
CDR3 DNA: TGTGCCAGCAGTTTTGCCCAGGCGGGCAGCTCTGGAAACACCATATATTTT
CDR3 protein: CASSFAQAGSSGNTIYF

V gene: TRBV4-2
D gene: NA
clone size: NA
J gene: TRBJ2-1
CDR3 DNA: TGTGCCAGCCGGAGTAACAGGCGGGGTAATGAGCAGTTCTTC
CDR3 protein: CASRSNRRGNEQFF

V gene: TRBV11-2
D gene: TRBD2
clone size: NA
J gene: TRBJ2-5
CDR3 DNA: TGTGCCAGCAGCTTAGCCCGGACTAGCGGAGAGACCCAGTACTTC
CDR3 protein: CASSLARTSGETQYF

V gene: TRBV28
D gene: TRBD2
clone size: NA
J gene: TRBJ2-5
CDR3 DNA: TGTGCCAGCAGTTCACCACTAGCGGGACAAGAGACCCAGTACTTC
CDR3 protein: CASSSPLAGQETQYF

V gene: TRBV6-2/TRBV6-3
D gene: TRBD1
clone size: NA
J gene: TRBJ1-5
CDR3 DNA: TGTGCCAGCAGTTACCGGGGGCAGGGGGCTCCCAATCAGCCCCAGCATTTT
CDR3 protein: CASSYRGQGAPNQPQHF

V gene: TRBV20-1
D gene: NA
clone size: NA
J gene: TRBJ1-2
CDR3 DNA: TGCAGTGCTAGTCCGCCCGTTTATGGCTACACCTTC
CDR3 protein: CSASPPVYGYTF

V gene: TRBV18
D gene: NA
clone size: NA
J gene: TRBJ1-4
CDR3 DNA: TGTGCCAGCTCAGGGTGGCCAAATGAAAAACTGTTTTTT
CDR3 protein: CASSGWPNEKLFF

V gene: TRBV18
D gene: NA
clone size: NA
J gene: TRBJ1-1
CDR3 DNA: TGTGCCAGCTCACCGGTCGGGATGACCTCTTATGGGAACACTGAAGCTTTCTTT
CDR3 protein: CASSPVGMTSYGNTEAFF

V gene: TRBV12-3/TRBV12-4
D gene: NA
clone size: few
J gene: TRBJ2-1
CDR3 DNA: TGTGCCAGCAGTGCGCTGGGAAGGTACAATGAGCAGTTCTTC
CDR3 protein: CASSALGRYNEQFF

V gene: TRBV6-1
D gene: NA
clone size: few
J gene: TRBJ1-5
CDR3 DNA: TGTGCCAGCAGTGGGCCGAAGGGCCCCCAATCAGGGCCCCAGCATTTT
CDR3 protein: CASSGPKGPQSGPQHF

V gene: TRBV11-2
D gene: NA
clone size: NA
J gene: TRBJ1-6
CDR3 DNA: TGTGCCAGCAGCTTAGATCACACACGGGATAATTCACCCCTCCACTTT
CDR3 protein: CASSLDHTRDNSPLHF

V gene: TRBV6-2/TRBV6-3
D gene: NA
clone size: NA
J gene: TRBJ1-6
CDR3 DNA: TGTGCCAGCAGTCTTCAGGGGAGCAGTTCACCCCTCCACTTT
CDR3 protein: CASSLQGSSSPLHF

V gene: TRBV4-3
D gene: NA
clone size: few
J gene: TRBJ2-7
CDR3 DNA: TGCGCCAGCAGCCAAGGGTCAGGGAATTCCTACGAGCAGTACTTC
CDR3 protein: CASSQGSGNSYEQYF

V gene: TRBV27
D gene: NA
clone size: few
J gene: TRBJ2-2
CDR3 DNA: TGTGCCAGCAGTTTAGCGGGCAGGGTGGGGCACGGAGAGCTGTTTTTT
CDR3 protein: CASSLAGRVGHGELFF

V gene: TRBV9
D gene: NA
clone size: NA
J gene: TRBJ1-1
CDR3 DNA: TGTGCCAGCAGCGCCCAGTACGCGATCAACACTGAAGCTTTCTTT
CDR3 protein: CASSAQYAINTEAFF

V gene: TRBV7-8
D gene: NA
clone size: NA
J gene: TRBJ1-1
CDR3 DNA: TGTGCCAGCAGCCCGACACCGGGACGCTGGAGGACTGAAGCTTTCTTT
CDR3 protein: CASSPTPGRWRTEAFF

V gene: TRBV12-3/TRBV12-4
D gene: TRBD1
clone size: few
J gene: TRBJ2-3
CDR3 DNA: TGTGCCAGCAGTTCCCGGGACAGGGGGCGCTCAGATACGCAGTATTTT
CDR3 protein: CASSSRDRGRSDTQYF

V gene: TRBV4-3
D gene: TRBD1
clone size: NA
J gene: TRBJ2-7
CDR3 DNA: TGCGCCAGCAGCCAATGGGCAGGGGGCAACTACGAGCAGTACTTC
CDR3 protein: CASSQWAGGNYEQYF

V gene: TRBV13
D gene: NA
clone size: NA
J gene: TRBJ1-6
CDR3 DNA: TGTGCCAGCAGCTCGGGGGCCTTCTATAATTCACCCCTCCACTTT
CDR3 protein: CASSSGAFYNSPLHF

V gene: TRBV20-1
D gene: TRBD1
clone size: NA
J gene: TRBJ2-7
CDR3 DNA: TGCAGTGCCCCGACAGGGGCCTACGAGCAGTACTTC
CDR3 protein: CSAPTGAYEQYF

V gene: TRBV7-3
D gene: NA
clone size: few
J gene: TRBJ2-1
CDR3 DNA: TGTGCCAGCAGCCTGGGACTGGTTAATGAGCAGTTCTTC
CDR3 protein: CASSLGLVNEQFF

V gene: TRBV7-2
D gene: TRBD1
clone size: NA
J gene: TRBJ2-3
CDR3 DNA: TGTGCCAGCAGCCGACAGGGGGCGAGCACAGATACGCAGTATTTT
CDR3 protein: CASSRQGASTDTQYF

V gene: TRBV4-1
D gene: NA
clone size: NA
J gene: TRBJ2-1
CDR3 DNA: TGCGCCAGCAGCCAAGAAAATGCTAGAGGCCCCTACAATGAGCAGTTCTTC
CDR3 protein: CASSQENARGPYNEQFF

V gene: TRBV12-3/TRBV12-4
D gene: NA
clone size: few
J gene: TRBJ2-7
CDR3 DNA: TGTGCCAGCAGTTTAGCGAGGGACGGGACCTACGAGCAGTACTTC
CDR3 protein: CASSLARDGTYEQYF

V gene: TRBV7-9
D gene: NA
clone size: few
J gene: TRBJ1-1
CDR3 DNA: TGTGCCAGCAGCCGGACCGGGGGCGCAAGCACTGAAGCTTTCTTT
CDR3 protein: CASSRTGGASTEAFF

V gene: TRBV20-1
D gene: NA
clone size: NA
J gene: TRBJ1-2
CDR3 DNA: TGCAGTGCTAGAGATCCAGGGAAGTTCTATGGCTACACCTTC
CDR3 protein: CSARDPGKFYGYTF

V gene: TRBV12-3/TRBV12-4
D gene: NA
clone size: few
J gene: TRBJ1-2
CDR3 DNA: TGTGCCAGCAGCGGGACTCCCGCGGGATATGGCTACACCTTC
CDR3 protein: CASSGTPAGYGYTF

V gene: TRBV7-2
D gene: TRBD2
clone size: few
J gene: TRBJ2-5
CDR3 DNA: TGTGCCAGCAGCTCTAGTGCAGCGGGGGGGCCCCAGACCCAGTACTTC
CDR3 protein: CASSSSAAGGPQTQYF

V gene: TRBV27
D gene: TRBD1
clone size: few
J gene: TRBJ1-1
CDR3 DNA: TGTGCCAGCAGCCACAGGGGATGGACTGAAGCTTTCTTT
CDR3 protein: CASSHRGWTEAFF

V gene: TRBV12-3/TRBV12-4
D gene: NA
clone size: few
J gene: TRBJ1-1
CDR3 DNA: TGTGCCAGCAGTTTTCTTGTCGGGGCAGGGGAGGCTGAAGCTTTCTTT
CDR3 protein: CASSFLVGAGEAEAFF

V gene: TRBV6-5
D gene: NA
clone size: NA
J gene: TRBJ1-3
CDR3 DNA: TGTGCCAGCAGTTACGGCCCTAGCTCTGGAAACACCATATATTTT
CDR3 protein: CASSYGPSSGNTIYF

V gene: TRBV12-3/TRBV12-4
D gene: NA
clone size: NA
J gene: TRBJ2-1
CDR3 DNA: TGTGCCAGCAGGGGGACACTGGGTAATGAGCAGTTCTTC
CDR3 protein: CASRGTLGNEQFF

V gene: TRBV6-2/TRBV6-3
D gene: TRBD1
clone size: NA
J gene: TRBJ2-2
CDR3 DNA: TGTGCCAGCCAAAGGGACAGGGTACGGATCGGGGAGCTGTTTTTT
CDR3 protein: CASQRDRVRIGELFF

V gene: TRBV3-1
D gene: NA
clone size: NA
J gene: TRBJ2-3
CDR3 DNA: TGTGCCAGCAGCCATCTTAACATAGCAGATACGCAGTATTTT
CDR3 protein: CASSHLNIADTQYF

V gene: TRBV6-1
D gene: NA
clone size: few
J gene: TRBJ2-5
CDR3 DNA: TGTGCCAGCACCCGAATCGGGCCAAGTCCTTTCCAAGAGACCCAGTACTTC
CDR3 protein: CASTRIGPSPFQETQYF

V gene: TRBV12-3/TRBV12-4
D gene: NA
clone size: NA
J gene: TRBJ2-3
CDR3 DNA: TGTGCCAGCAGTTTTGCGGGGGCCACAGATACGCAGTATTTT
CDR3 protein: CASSFAGATDTQYF

V gene: TRBV5-1
D gene: NA
clone size: many
J gene: TRBJ2-2
CDR3 DNA: TGCGCCAGCAGCTTTGTTTCCCCAAACACCGGGGAGCTGTTTTTT
CDR3 protein: CASSFVSPNTGELFF

V gene: TRBV2
D gene: NA
clone size: once
J gene: TRBJ2-5
CDR3 DNA: TGTGCCAGCAGTGCTTGGGGATCCCAAGAGACCCAGTACTTC
CDR3 protein: CASSAWGSQETQYF

V gene: TRBV6-5
D gene: NA
clone size: few
J gene: TRBJ2-2
CDR3 DNA: TGTGCCAGCAGTTCGGGGGCCACCAACACCGGGGAGCTGTTTTTT
CDR3 protein: CASSSGATNTGELFF

V gene: TRBV12-3/TRBV12-4
D gene: TRBD1
clone size: NA
J gene: TRBJ2-5
CDR3 DNA: TGTGCCAGCAGATCCGGACAGGGCCTTTGGGCCCAGTACTTC
CDR3 protein: CASRSGQGLWAQYF

V gene: TRBV15
D gene: NA
clone size: NA
J gene: TRBJ2-1
CDR3 DNA: TGTGCCACCAGCAGAGGGATTTTGACCGGCAATGAGCAGTTCTTC
CDR3 protein: CATSRGILTGNEQFF

V gene: TRBV6-2/TRBV6-3
D gene: NA
clone size: few
J gene: TRBJ2-1
CDR3 DNA: TGTGCCAGCAGTGACTTAGCTACGGTTGAGTTCTTC
CDR3 protein: CASSDLATVEFF

V gene: TRBV28
D gene: NA
clone size: NA
J gene: TRBJ1-2
CDR3 DNA: TGTGCCAGCAGTTACCCGGGGGACACCGCTAACTATGGCTACACCTTC
CDR3 protein: CASSYPGDTANYGYTF

V gene: TRBV5-1
D gene: NA
clone size: few
J gene: TRBJ1-1
CDR3 DNA: TGCGCCAGCAGCTTGGCCGGGACTGAACGTTACCTGAACACTGAAGCTTTCTTT
CDR3 protein: CASSLAGTERYLNTEAFF

V gene: TRBV29-1
D gene: NA
clone size: few
J gene: TRBJ2-1
CDR3 DNA: TGCAGCGTTGGGCTTAGGAGCTCCTACAATGAGCAGTTCTTC
CDR3 protein: CSVGLRSSYNEQFF

V gene: TRBV5-1
D gene: TRBD2
clone size: few
J gene: TRBJ2-5
CDR3 DNA: TGCGCCAGCAGCTTGCTTAGCGGGGCCAAAGAGACCCAGTACTTC
CDR3 protein: CASSLLSGAKETQYF

V gene: TRBV29-1
D gene: NA
clone size: NA
J gene: TRBJ2-1
CDR3 DNA: TGCAGCGCAGCCCAGAATGAGCAGTTCTTC
CDR3 protein: CSAAQNEQFF

V gene: TRBV7-9
D gene: NA
clone size: few
J gene: TRBJ2-1
CDR3 DNA: TGTGCCAGCAGCTTAGGTGTCGGGGGTACCTACAATGAGCAGTTCTTC
CDR3 protein: CASSLGVGGTYNEQFF

V gene: TRBV28
D gene: NA
clone size: NA
J gene: TRBJ1-2
CDR3 DNA: TGTGCCAGCAGTTTCCCGGGGGGGCTGAGCTATGGCTACACCTTC
CDR3 protein: CASSFPGGLSYGYTF

V gene: TRBV11-1
D gene: NA
clone size: few
J gene: TRBJ2-7
CDR3 DNA: TGTGCCAGCAGCTTACACGGAGGGGCCCAGGACGAGCAGTACTTC
CDR3 protein: CASSLHGGAQDEQYF